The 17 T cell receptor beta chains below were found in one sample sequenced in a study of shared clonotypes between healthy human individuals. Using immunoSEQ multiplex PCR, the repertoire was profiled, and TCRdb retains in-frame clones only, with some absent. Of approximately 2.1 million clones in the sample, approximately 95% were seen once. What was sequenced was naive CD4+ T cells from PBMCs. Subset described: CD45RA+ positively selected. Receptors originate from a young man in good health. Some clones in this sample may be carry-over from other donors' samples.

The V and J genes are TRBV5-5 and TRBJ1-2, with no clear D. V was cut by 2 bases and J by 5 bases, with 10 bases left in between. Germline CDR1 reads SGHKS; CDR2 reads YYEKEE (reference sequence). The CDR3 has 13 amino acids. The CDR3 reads CASSFEDRYGYTF. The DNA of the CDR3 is TGTGCCAGCAGCTTCGAAGATAGGTATGGCTACACCTTC.

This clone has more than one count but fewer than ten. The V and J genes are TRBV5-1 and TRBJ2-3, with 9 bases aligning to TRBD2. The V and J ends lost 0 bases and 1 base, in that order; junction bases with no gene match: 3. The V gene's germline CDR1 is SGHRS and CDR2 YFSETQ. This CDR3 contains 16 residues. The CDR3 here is CASSLAQREGTDTQYF. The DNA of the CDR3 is TGCGCCAGCAGCTTGGCCCAGCGGGAGGGCACAGATACGCAGTATTTT.

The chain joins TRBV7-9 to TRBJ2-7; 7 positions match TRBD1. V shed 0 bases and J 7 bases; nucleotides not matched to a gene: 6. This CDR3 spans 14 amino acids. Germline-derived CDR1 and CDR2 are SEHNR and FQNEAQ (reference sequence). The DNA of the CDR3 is TGTGCCAGCAGCTTAGCCAGCAGGACAGGAGAGCAGTACTTC. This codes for CASSLASRTGEQYF.

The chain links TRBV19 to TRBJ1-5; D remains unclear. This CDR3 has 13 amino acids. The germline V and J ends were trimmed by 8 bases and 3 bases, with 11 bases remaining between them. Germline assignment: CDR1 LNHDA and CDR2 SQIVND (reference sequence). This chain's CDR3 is CASEDGYNQPQHF. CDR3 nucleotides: TGTGCCAGTGAAGACGGATACAATCAGCCCCAGCATTTT.

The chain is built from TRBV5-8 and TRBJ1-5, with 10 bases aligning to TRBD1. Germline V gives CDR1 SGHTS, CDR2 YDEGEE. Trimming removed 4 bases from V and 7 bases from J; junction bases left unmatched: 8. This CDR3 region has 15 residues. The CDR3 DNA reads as TGTGCCAGCAGCAGGGACAGGGGTTGGGGACAGCCCCAGCATTTT. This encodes CASSRDRGWGQPQHF.

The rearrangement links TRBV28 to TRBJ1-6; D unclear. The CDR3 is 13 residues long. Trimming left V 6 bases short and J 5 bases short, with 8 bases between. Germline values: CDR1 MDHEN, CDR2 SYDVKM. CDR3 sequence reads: CASRSLNNSPLHF. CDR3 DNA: TGTGCCAGCAGGTCCCTTAATAATTCACCCCTCCACTTT.

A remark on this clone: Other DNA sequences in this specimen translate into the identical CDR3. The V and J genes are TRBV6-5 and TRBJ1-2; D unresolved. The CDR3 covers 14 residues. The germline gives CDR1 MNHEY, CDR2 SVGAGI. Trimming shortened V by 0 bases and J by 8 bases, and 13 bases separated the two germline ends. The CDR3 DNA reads TGTGCCAGCAGTTACTCGCGGACCGGTGGAGGCTACACCTTC. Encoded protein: CASSYSRTGGGYTF.

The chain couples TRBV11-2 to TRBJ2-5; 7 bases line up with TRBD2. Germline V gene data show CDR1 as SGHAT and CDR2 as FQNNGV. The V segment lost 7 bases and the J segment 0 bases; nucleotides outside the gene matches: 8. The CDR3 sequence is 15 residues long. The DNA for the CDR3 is TGTGCCAGCACACCTAGCGGTTGGTACCAAGAGACCCAGTACTTC. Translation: CASTPSGWYQETQYF.

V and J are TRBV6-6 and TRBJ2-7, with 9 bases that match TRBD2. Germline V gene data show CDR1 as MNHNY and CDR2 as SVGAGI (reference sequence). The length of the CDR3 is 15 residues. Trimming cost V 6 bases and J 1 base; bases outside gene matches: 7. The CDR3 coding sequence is TGTGCCAGCAGATTTACTAGCGGGTTATCCTACGAGCAGTACTTC. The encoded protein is CASRFTSGLSYEQYF.

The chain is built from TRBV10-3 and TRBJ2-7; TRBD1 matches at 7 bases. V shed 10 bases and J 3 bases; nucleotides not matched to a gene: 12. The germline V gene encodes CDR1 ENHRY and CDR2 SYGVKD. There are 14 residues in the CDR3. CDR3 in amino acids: CATRTGPNYYEQYF. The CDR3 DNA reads TGTGCCACCAGGACAGGCCCTAACTACTACGAGCAGTACTTC.

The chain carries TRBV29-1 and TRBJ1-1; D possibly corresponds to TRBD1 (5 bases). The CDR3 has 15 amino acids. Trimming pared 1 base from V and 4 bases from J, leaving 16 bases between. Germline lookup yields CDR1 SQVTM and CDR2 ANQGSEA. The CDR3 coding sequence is TGCAGCGTTGAAGGGTGGGGGACCGGGGGCACTGAAGCTTTCTTT. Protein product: CSVEGWGTGGTEAFF.

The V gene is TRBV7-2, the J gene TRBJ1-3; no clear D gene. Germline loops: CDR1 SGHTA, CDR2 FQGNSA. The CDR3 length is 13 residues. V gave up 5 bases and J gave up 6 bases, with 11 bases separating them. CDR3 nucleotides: TGTGCCAGCAGCCCAAGTCCAACAAACACCATATATTTT. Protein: CASSPSPTNTIYF.

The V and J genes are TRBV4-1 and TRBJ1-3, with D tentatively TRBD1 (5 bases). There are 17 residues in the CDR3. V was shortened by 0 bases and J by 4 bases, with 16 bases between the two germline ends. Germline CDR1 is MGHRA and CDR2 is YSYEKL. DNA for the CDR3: TGCGCCAGCAGCCAAGATGGGGCAGATTCGTGGGGAAACACCATATATTTT. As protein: CASSQDGADSWGNTIYF.

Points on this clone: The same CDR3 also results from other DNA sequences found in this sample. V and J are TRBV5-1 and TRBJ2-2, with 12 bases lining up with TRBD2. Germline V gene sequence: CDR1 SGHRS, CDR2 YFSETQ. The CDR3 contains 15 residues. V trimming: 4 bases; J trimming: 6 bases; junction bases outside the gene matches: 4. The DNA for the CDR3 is TGCGCCAGCAGCCCGACTAGCGGGAGTTCCGGGGAGCTGTTTTTT. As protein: CASSPTSGSSGELFF. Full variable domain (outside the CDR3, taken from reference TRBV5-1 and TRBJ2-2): KAGVTQTPRYLIKTRGQQVTLSCSPISGHRSVSWYQQTPGQGLQFLFEYFSETQRNKGNFPGRFSGRQFSNSRSEMNVSTLELGDSALYLCASSPTSGSSGELFFGEGSRLTVL.

CDR3: CASAEVGRITEAFF. The CDR3 region has the DNA TGTGCCAGCGCCGAAGTCGGGAGAATCACTGAAGCTTTCTTT. This sequence joins TRBV6-5 and TRBJ1-1; D remains ambiguous. CDR1 MNHEY and CDR2 SVGAGI come from the germline V gene. CDR3 length: 14 amino acids. Trimming took 8 bases from V and 4 from J, leaving 17 bases between them.

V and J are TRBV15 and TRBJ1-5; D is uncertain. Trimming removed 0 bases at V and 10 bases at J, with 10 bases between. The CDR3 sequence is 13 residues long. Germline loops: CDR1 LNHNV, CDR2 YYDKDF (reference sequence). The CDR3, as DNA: TGTGCCACCAGCAGAGATGACGTGGGACCCCAGCATTTT. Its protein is CATSRDDVGPQHF.

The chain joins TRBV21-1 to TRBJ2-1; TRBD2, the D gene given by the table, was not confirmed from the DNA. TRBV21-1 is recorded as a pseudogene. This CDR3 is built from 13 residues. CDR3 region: CASSSGSVDEQFF. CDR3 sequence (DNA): TGTGCCAGCAGCAGCGGGAGTGTCGATGAGCAGTTCTTC.